One and the same sample provided the 11 T cell receptor beta chains below, sequenced in a study of T-cell memory formation after mild COVID-19. MiXCR, run by TCRdb on the 5' RACE reads, gives a single entry per CDR3 protein. The sample holds hundreds of thousands of distinct CDR3 sequences; about 20% are singletons and the top ten take around 8.4%. What was sequenced was PBMCs or a T cell subset sorted from them (not recorded which). These receptors were taken from an adult woman who had mild COVID-19 (a few samples of this study predate the infection). Cell type and time point are not known.

This clonotype was seen a handful of times. The CDR3, as DNA: TGTGCCAGTAGTACCGAGACAGAGGTGTCACCCCTCCACTTT. It is translated as CASSTETEVSPLHF. The gene calls are TRBV19 and TRBJ1-6, with D perhaps TRBD1 (5 bases). CDR1 and CDR2 from the germline V gene are LNHDA and SQIVND (reference sequence). CDR3 size: 14 residues. V was pared by 4 bases and J by 10 bases, with 14 bases between.

The chain links TRBV7-9 to TRBJ2-5; D unclear. The V end lost 5 bases, the J end lost 3 bases, and 7 bases lay between the germline ends. Germline V CDR1 and CDR2: SEHNR, FQNEAQ (reference sequence). CDR3 length: 12 residues. The CDR3 bases are TGTGCCAGCAGCCCTGCCGAAGAGACCCAGTACTTC. Translation gives CASSPAEETQYF. The full variable domain, completed using reference TRBV7-9 and TRBJ2-5, is DTGVSQNPRHKITKRGQNVTFRCDPISEHNRLYWYRQTLGQGPEFLTYFQNEAQLEKSRLLSDRFSAERPKGSFSTLEIQRTEQGDSAMYLCASSPAEETQYFGPGTRLLVL.

This clonotype was counted between two and nine times. CDR3 loop: CSAPLASRGKKEQYF. CDR3 nucleotide sequence: TGCAGTGCTCCCCTAGCGTCCCGAGGAAAAAAAGAGCAGTACTTC. This sequence joins TRBV20-1 and TRBJ2-7; TRBD2 might be the D (6 bases). The CDR3 contains 15 residues. Germline-derived CDR1 and CDR2 are DFQATT and SNEGSKA (reference sequence). V was clipped by 5 bases and J by 7 bases, with 24 bases between them.

The J gene is TRBJ1-2, the V gene TRBV20-1; 11 bases agree with TRBD1. The germline V gene has CDR1 DFQATT and CDR2 SNEGSKA (reference sequence). The CDR3 loop spans 14 amino acids. J gave up 5 bases and V 7 bases, and 9 bases lay outside the gene matches. CDR3 loop: CSGPTRDRGYGYTF. CDR3 DNA: TGCAGTGGCCCGACGCGGGACAGGGGGTATGGCTACACCTTC.

V usage is TRBV6-5 and J usage is TRBJ2-4, with 9 nucleotides matching TRBD1. CDR1 is MNHEY and CDR2 is SVGAGI in the germline V gene. After removal of 5 bases from V and 8 bases from J, the junction contained 7 bases not matched to a gene. CDR3 size: 14 residues. The CDR3 DNA follows: TGTGCCAGCAGTCAATTGGGACAGGGAGACATTCAGTACTTC. Its translation: CASSQLGQGDIQYF.

The chain uses TRBV12-3 or TRBV12-4 and TRBJ1-1, with D unclear. V lost 3 bases and J 7 bases, leaving 9 bases between the germline ends. CDR3 length: 12 residues. In DNA, the CDR3 is TGTGCCAGCAGTTTCAACTTTAATGAAGCTTTCTTT. It encodes CASSFNFNEAFF.

The rearrangement uses TRBV6-5 and TRBJ2-3, with D unresolved. Germline V lookup: CDR1 MNHEY, CDR2 SVGAGI. CDR3 size: 16 residues. Trimming took 6 bases from V and 1 from J, leaving 17 bases between them. For the CDR3, the DNA is TGTGCCAGCAGACCCGCCGGGTTACGTGGCACAGATACGCAGTATTTT. Protein: CASRPAGLRGTDTQYF.

The CDR3 sequence is CASSTRYGAGDTQYF. CDR3 coding DNA: TGTGCCAGCAGCACGAGATATGGGGCTGGGGATACGCAGTATTTT. V usage is TRBV6-5 and J usage is TRBJ2-3; weak D call: TRBD1 (5 bases). The length of the CDR3 is 15 residues. Per germline, CDR1 MNHEY and CDR2 SVGAGI. V was cut by 6 bases and J by 6 bases, with 19 bases left in between.

The chain uses TRBV7-2 and TRBJ1-3; tentatively, D is TRBD1 (5 bases). Germline V gene lookup returns CDR1 SGHTA and CDR2 FQGNSA. This CDR3 has 15 residues. Trimming pared 5 bases from V and 0 bases from J, leaving 11 bases between. CDR3 amino acids: CASSPRRASGNTIYF. The CDR3 DNA reads TGTGCCAGCAGCCCACGCAGGGCCTCTGGAAACACCATATATTTT.

In nucleotides, the CDR3 is TGTGCCAGCAGTTCGACTAGCGGGATGTTCGCCAAAAACATTCAGTACTTC. Translation: CASSSTSGMFAKNIQYF. The chain links TRBV6-5 to TRBJ2-4; 11 bases fit TRBD2. Germline CDR1 and CDR2: MNHEY and SVGAGI. The CDR3 is 17 amino acids. V dropped 4 bases and J dropped 1; count of bases not matched to a gene: 6.

This clonotype was observed a few times. The V gene is TRBV7-9, the J gene TRBJ2-4, with D perhaps matching TRBD1 (6 bases). Germline assignment: CDR1 SEHNR and CDR2 FQNEAQ (reference sequence). V was trimmed by 5 bases and J by 0 bases, leaving 11 bases between them. The CDR3 loop spans 15 amino acids. The DNA of the CDR3 is TGTGCCAGCAGCGGACAGCCACTAGCCAAAAACATTCAGTACTTC. It yields the protein CASSGQPLAKNIQYF.